This T cell receptor (beta chain) was identified during a study of T cell repertoires in cytomegalovirus infection. Study findings and constraints: In two of eight donors, the top clonotype was HLA-C-restricted CMV-specific.

This clonotype was counted between two and nine times. Its antigen is not identified. Germline V gene sequence: CDR1 MNHEY, CDR2 SVGEGT. V was trimmed by 4 bases and J by 3 bases, leaving 18 bases between them. This CDR3 is built from 16 residues. TCRdb processed the reads anew with MiXCR; each CDR3 protein has one entry. Of more than 650,000 distinct CDR3 sequences in the sample, less than 40% were seen once. The V and J genes are TRBV6-2 or TRBV6-3 and TRBJ1-1; maybe TRBD1 (5 bases). This receptor was obtained from a human donor in good health (CMV status not recorded). Some clones in this sample may be carry-over from other donors' samples. The material sequenced was PBMCs. The CDR3 sequence is CASSFLPIDSHTEAFF. The CDR3 DNA reads as TGTGCCAGCAGTTTCCTTCCGATTGACAGTCACACTGAAGCTTTCTTT.